These T cell receptor beta chains were read from a single sample in a study of a mutant IDH1 vaccine in newly diagnosed glioma. Libraries were prepared by immunoSEQ multiplex PCR; TCRdb keeps only in-frame clonotypes and omits some of them. This sample has tens of thousands of clones, with 65% to 85% found just once. Antigen specificity for these receptors is unknown. Sequenced here: PBMCs, sampled from a glioma patient whose treatment included an IDH1 peptide vaccine. The source of these receptors is a woman aged 25-40 years with glioma. Some clones in this sample may be carry-over from other donors' samples. The CDR3 runs from the conserved cysteine through the conserved F or W. A D gene is named only where the DNA matches it firmly. Expanded clones are given a class, and other clones once, few, many or no size at all.

cdr3_aa: CSVDTGDLYGYTF
d_call: TRBD1
clone_size: NA
j_call: TRBJ1-2
v_call: TRBV29-1

cdr3_aa: CASRGQELYEQYF
d_call: TRBD1
clone_size: NA
j_call: TRBJ2-7
v_call: TRBV10-2

cdr3_aa: CASSAQGYSGNTIYF
d_call: NA
clone_size: NA
j_call: TRBJ1-3
v_call: TRBV6-5

cdr3_aa: CASSSGGESEKLFF
d_call: TRBD1
clone_size: NA
j_call: TRBJ1-4
v_call: TRBV2

cdr3_aa: CASSSGTGFFYEQYF
d_call: TRBD1
clone_size: once
j_call: TRBJ2-7
v_call: TRBV27

cdr3_aa: CASSLESGRYTEAFF
d_call: NA
clone_size: NA
j_call: TRBJ1-1
v_call: TRBV6-6

cdr3_aa: CASSPAQTGGTEAFF
d_call: TRBD1
clone_size: NA
j_call: TRBJ1-1
v_call: TRBV5-1

cdr3_aa: CASSLSPGKEQYF
d_call: NA
clone_size: NA
j_call: TRBJ2-7
v_call: TRBV5-1

cdr3_aa: CASSPAGANTEAFF
d_call: NA
clone_size: NA
j_call: TRBJ1-1
v_call: TRBV18

cdr3_aa: CATGRVGRAGEQYF
d_call: NA
clone_size: NA
j_call: TRBJ2-7
v_call: TRBV15

cdr3_aa: CASSAQDRGNYGYTF
d_call: TRBD1
clone_size: NA
j_call: TRBJ1-2
v_call: TRBV19

cdr3_aa: CASTPTGKDYEQYF
d_call: TRBD1
clone_size: once
j_call: TRBJ2-7
v_call: TRBV27

cdr3_aa: CASSYGVGGTYEQYF
d_call: TRBD2
clone_size: NA
j_call: TRBJ2-7
v_call: TRBV11-2

cdr3_aa: CASRSAGSGTDTQYF
d_call: NA
clone_size: NA
j_call: TRBJ2-3
v_call: TRBV5-1

cdr3_aa: CASSLFSGTSGRNEQFF
d_call: TRBD2
clone_size: NA
j_call: TRBJ2-1
v_call: TRBV7-2

cdr3_aa: CASSEGAWRANNEQFF
d_call: NA
clone_size: NA
j_call: TRBJ2-1
v_call: TRBV6-1

cdr3_aa: CASSNGNEKLFF
d_call: NA
clone_size: NA
j_call: TRBJ1-4
v_call: TRBV27

cdr3_aa: CASSLGRSEAFF
d_call: NA
clone_size: few
j_call: TRBJ1-1
v_call: TRBV18

cdr3_aa: CSAKMGTGTETQYF
d_call: TRBD1
clone_size: few
j_call: TRBJ2-5
v_call: TRBV29-1

cdr3_aa: CASSVSGTPYQETQYF
d_call: NA
clone_size: once
j_call: TRBJ2-5
v_call: TRBV5-6

cdr3_aa: CASSLPGRDSYEQYF
d_call: NA
clone_size: NA
j_call: TRBJ2-7
v_call: TRBV5-4

cdr3_aa: CASSPPGTGTYTF
d_call: TRBD1
clone_size: NA
j_call: TRBJ1-2
v_call: TRBV7-6

cdr3_aa: CASSTPWSDGYTF
d_call: NA
clone_size: NA
j_call: TRBJ1-2
v_call: TRBV5-1

cdr3_aa: CAISGGAGDRGYTF
d_call: TRBD1
clone_size: NA
j_call: TRBJ1-2
v_call: TRBV10-3

cdr3_aa: CASSLVAGPSYNEQFF
d_call: NA
clone_size: NA
j_call: TRBJ2-1
v_call: TRBV7-9

cdr3_aa: CAISERAQIDEQYF
d_call: NA
clone_size: once
j_call: TRBJ2-7
v_call: TRBV10-3

cdr3_aa: CASRSQSGSGNTIYF
d_call: NA
clone_size: NA
j_call: TRBJ1-3
v_call: TRBV6-1

cdr3_aa: CASSEVVAYTGELFF
d_call: NA
clone_size: once
j_call: TRBJ2-2
v_call: TRBV6-1

cdr3_aa: CASSLIGELFF
d_call: NA
clone_size: NA
j_call: TRBJ2-2
v_call: TRBV5-1

cdr3_aa: CASSLGQGLAGELFF
d_call: TRBD1
clone_size: NA
j_call: TRBJ2-2
v_call: TRBV11-2

cdr3_aa: CSAEDISEQYF
d_call: NA
clone_size: once
j_call: TRBJ2-7
v_call: TRBV20-1

cdr3_aa: CSVSGGLSYGYTF
d_call: NA
clone_size: NA
j_call: TRBJ1-2
v_call: TRBV29-1

cdr3_aa: CASSRGYQETQYF
d_call: TRBD1
clone_size: NA
j_call: TRBJ2-5
v_call: TRBV28

cdr3_aa: CAWSPPSGVETQYF
d_call: NA
clone_size: NA
j_call: TRBJ2-5
v_call: TRBV30

cdr3_aa: CASSPRDSGNQPQHF
d_call: TRBD1
clone_size: NA
j_call: TRBJ1-5
v_call: TRBV6-1

cdr3_aa: CASSTPGTSGTETQYF
d_call: TRBD2
clone_size: few
j_call: TRBJ2-5
v_call: TRBV5-4

cdr3_aa: CASSEDGGKNIQYF
d_call: NA
clone_size: NA
j_call: TRBJ2-4
v_call: TRBV2

cdr3_aa: CSVAGAYEQYF
d_call: NA
clone_size: NA
j_call: TRBJ2-7
v_call: TRBV29-1

cdr3_aa: CAISEWRLWGYTF
d_call: NA
clone_size: NA
j_call: TRBJ1-2
v_call: TRBV10-3

cdr3_aa: CASSFISVMGWEQYF
d_call: NA
clone_size: once
j_call: TRBJ2-3
v_call: TRBV27

cdr3_aa: CASSHRGPTDTQYF
d_call: TRBD1
clone_size: NA
j_call: TRBJ2-3
v_call: TRBV27

cdr3_aa: CASSFRDREGDTQYF
d_call: TRBD1
clone_size: NA
j_call: TRBJ2-3
v_call: TRBV6-6

cdr3_aa: CAWSAAPATNEKLFF
d_call: NA
clone_size: NA
j_call: TRBJ1-4
v_call: TRBV30

cdr3_aa: CASRRVQDRDTF
d_call: NA
clone_size: NA
j_call: TRBJ1-2
v_call: TRBV6-5

cdr3_aa: CASSMLNTEAFF
d_call: NA
clone_size: NA
j_call: TRBJ1-1
v_call: TRBV19

cdr3_aa: CASSPPGRGRGEAFF
d_call: TRBD1
clone_size: once
j_call: TRBJ1-1
v_call: TRBV19

cdr3_aa: CATFTTGYTDTQYF
d_call: NA
clone_size: NA
j_call: TRBJ2-3
v_call: TRBV2

cdr3_aa: CASSLIRDTEAFF
d_call: NA
clone_size: NA
j_call: TRBJ1-1
v_call: TRBV11-3

cdr3_aa: CASSDGGSTYEQYF
d_call: NA
clone_size: NA
j_call: TRBJ2-7
v_call: TRBV10-2

cdr3_aa: CAWSVRDRGYGYTF
d_call: TRBD1
clone_size: NA
j_call: TRBJ1-2
v_call: TRBV30

cdr3_aa: CARNSGGETQYF
d_call: NA
clone_size: NA
j_call: TRBJ2-5
v_call: TRBV2

cdr3_aa: CASSYSGTGSYEQYF
d_call: TRBD1
clone_size: once
j_call: TRBJ2-7
v_call: TRBV6-5

cdr3_aa: CASSWTGGPDYEQYF
d_call: TRBD2
clone_size: NA
j_call: TRBJ2-7
v_call: TRBV7-9

cdr3_aa: CASTLAGGGTGELFF
d_call: TRBD2
clone_size: NA
j_call: TRBJ2-2
v_call: TRBV7-6

cdr3_aa: CASSQKGKLFF
d_call: NA
clone_size: few
j_call: TRBJ1-4
v_call: TRBV14

cdr3_aa: CASSLTRADQPQHF
d_call: NA
clone_size: few
j_call: TRBJ1-5
v_call: TRBV5-5

cdr3_aa: CASSPVRGTWAFF
d_call: NA
clone_size: few
j_call: TRBJ1-1
v_call: TRBV7-7

cdr3_aa: CASSPPTGEGNTIYF
d_call: TRBD1
clone_size: NA
j_call: TRBJ1-3
v_call: TRBV18

cdr3_aa: CASSQGHVGSNYGYTF
d_call: NA
clone_size: once
j_call: TRBJ1-2
v_call: TRBV5-1

cdr3_aa: CASSPEGPALNTGELFF
d_call: NA
clone_size: NA
j_call: TRBJ2-2
v_call: TRBV4-2